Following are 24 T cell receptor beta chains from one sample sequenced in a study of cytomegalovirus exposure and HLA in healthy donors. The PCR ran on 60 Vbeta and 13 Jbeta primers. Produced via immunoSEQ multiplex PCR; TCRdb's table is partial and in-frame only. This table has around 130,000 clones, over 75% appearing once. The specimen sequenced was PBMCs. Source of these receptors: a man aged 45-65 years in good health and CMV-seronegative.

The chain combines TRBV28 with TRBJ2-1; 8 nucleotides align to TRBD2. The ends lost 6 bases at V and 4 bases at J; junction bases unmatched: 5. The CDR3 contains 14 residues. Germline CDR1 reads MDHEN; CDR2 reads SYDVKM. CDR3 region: CASRRTSRYNEQFF. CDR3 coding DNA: TGTGCCAGCAGGAGGACTAGCAGATACAATGAGCAGTTCTTC.

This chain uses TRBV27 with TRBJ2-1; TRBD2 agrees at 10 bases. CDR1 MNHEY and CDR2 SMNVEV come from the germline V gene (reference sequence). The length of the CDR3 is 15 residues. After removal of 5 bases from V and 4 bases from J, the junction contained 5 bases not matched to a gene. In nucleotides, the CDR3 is TGTGCCAGCAGTCCTAGCGGGAGCCGTTACAATGAGCAGTTCTTC. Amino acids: CASSPSGSRYNEQFF.

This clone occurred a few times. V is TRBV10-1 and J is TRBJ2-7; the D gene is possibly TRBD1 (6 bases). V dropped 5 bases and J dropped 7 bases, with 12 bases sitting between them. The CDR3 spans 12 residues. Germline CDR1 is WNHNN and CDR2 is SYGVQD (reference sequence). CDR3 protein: CASSSQQGEQYF. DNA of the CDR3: TGCGCCAGCAGTTCACAGCAGGGGGAGCAGTACTTC.

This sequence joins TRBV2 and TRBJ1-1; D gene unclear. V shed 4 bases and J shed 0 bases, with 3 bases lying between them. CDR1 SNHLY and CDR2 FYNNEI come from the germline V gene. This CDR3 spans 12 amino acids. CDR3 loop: CASSALNTEAFF. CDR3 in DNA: TGTGCCAGCAGTGCGTTGAACACTGAAGCTTTCTTT.

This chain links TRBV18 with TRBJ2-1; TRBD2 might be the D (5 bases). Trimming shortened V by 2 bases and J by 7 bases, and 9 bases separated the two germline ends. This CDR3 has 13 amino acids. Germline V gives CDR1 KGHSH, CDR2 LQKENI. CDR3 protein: CASSPNGGNEQFF. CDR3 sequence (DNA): TGTGCCAGCTCACCAAACGGCGGGAATGAGCAGTTCTTC.

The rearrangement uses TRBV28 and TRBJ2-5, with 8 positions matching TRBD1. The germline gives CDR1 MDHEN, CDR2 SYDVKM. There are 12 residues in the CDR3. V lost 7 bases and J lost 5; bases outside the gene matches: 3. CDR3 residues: CASKTGVETQYF. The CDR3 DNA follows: TGTGCCAGCAAGACAGGGGTCGAGACCCAGTACTTC.

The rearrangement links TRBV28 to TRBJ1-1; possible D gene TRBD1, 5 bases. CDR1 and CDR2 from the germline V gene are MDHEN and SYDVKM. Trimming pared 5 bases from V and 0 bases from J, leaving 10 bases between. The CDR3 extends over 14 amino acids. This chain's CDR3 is CASSGSGMNTEAFF. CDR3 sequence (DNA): TGTGCCAGCAGTGGGTCAGGGATGAACACTGAAGCTTTCTTT.

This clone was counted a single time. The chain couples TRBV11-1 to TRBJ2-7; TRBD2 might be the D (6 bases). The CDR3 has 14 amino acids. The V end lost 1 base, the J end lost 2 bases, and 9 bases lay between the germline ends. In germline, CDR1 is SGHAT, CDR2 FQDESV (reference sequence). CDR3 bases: TGTGCCAGCAGCTTAGGTGCGGGGCCCTACGAGCAGTACTTC. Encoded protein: CASSLGAGPYEQYF. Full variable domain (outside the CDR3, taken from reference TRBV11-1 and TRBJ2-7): EAEVAQSPRYKITEKSQAVAFWCDPISGHATLYWYRQILGQGPELLVQFQDESVVDDSQLPKDRFSAERLKGVDSTLKIQPAELGDSAMYLCASSLGAGPYEQYFGPGTRLTVT.

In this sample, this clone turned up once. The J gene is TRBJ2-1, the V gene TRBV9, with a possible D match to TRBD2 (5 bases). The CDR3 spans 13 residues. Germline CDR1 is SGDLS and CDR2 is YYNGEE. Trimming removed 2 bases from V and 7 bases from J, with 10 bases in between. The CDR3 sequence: CASSVNPGNEQFF. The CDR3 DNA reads TGTGCCAGCAGCGTCAATCCGGGGAATGAGCAGTTCTTC.

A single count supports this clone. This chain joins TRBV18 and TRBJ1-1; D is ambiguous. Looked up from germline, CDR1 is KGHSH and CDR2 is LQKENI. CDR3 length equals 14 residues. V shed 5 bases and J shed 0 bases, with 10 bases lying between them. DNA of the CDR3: TGTGCCAGCTCAACACAGCCAATGAACACTGAAGCTTTCTTT. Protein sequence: CASSTQPMNTEAFF. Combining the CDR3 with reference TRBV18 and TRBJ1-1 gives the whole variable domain NAGVMQNPRHLVRRRGQEARLRCSPMKGHSHVYWYRQLPEEGLKFMVYLQKENIIDESGMPKERFSAEFPKEGPSILRIQQVVRGDSAAYFCASSTQPMNTEAFFGQGTRLTVV.

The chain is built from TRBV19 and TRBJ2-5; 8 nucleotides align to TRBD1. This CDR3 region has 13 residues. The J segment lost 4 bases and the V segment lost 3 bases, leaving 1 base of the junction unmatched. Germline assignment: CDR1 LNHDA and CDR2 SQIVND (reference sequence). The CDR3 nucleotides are TGTGCCAGTAGTATGGGACAGGCAGAGACCCAGTACTTC. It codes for CASSMGQAETQYF.

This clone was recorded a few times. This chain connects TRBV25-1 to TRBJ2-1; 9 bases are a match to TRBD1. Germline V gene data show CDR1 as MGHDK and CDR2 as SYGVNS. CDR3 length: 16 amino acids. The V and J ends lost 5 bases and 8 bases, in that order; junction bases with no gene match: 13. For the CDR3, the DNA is TGTGCCAGCAGTATGCCCCCGGGACAGGGCAGGGATGAGCAGTTCTTC. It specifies CASSMPPGQGRDEQFF.

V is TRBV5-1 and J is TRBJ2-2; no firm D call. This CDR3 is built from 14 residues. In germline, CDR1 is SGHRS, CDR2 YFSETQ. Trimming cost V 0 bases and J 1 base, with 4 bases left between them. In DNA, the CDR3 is TGCGCCAGCAGCTTGGGCGGGAACACCGGGGAGCTGTTTTTT. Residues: CASSLGGNTGELFF.

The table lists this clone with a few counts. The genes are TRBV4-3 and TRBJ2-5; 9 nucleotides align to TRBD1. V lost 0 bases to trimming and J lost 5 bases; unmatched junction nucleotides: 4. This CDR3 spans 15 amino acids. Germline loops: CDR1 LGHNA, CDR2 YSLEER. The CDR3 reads CASSQEGTGRETQYF. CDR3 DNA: TGCGCCAGCAGCCAAGAAGGGACAGGGCGGGAGACCCAGTACTTC.

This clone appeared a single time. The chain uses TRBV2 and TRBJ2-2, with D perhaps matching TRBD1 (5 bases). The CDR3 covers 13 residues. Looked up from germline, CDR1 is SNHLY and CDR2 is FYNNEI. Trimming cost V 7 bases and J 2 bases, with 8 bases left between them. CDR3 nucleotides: TGTGCCAGCACAGGGCCTAACACCGGGGAGCTGTTTTTT. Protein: CASTGPNTGELFF.

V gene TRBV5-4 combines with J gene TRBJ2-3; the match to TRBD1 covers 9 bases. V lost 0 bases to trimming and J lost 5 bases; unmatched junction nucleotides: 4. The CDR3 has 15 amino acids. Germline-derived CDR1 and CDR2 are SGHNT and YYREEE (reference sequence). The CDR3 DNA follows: TGTGCCAGCAGCTTGGGGACAGGGGTGGGAGATACGCAGTATTTT. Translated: CASSLGTGVGDTQYF.

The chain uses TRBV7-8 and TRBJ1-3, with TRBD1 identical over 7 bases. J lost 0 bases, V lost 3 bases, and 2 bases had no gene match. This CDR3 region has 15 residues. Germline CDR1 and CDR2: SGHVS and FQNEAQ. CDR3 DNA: TGTGCCAGCAGCTTGACAGGGACCTCTGGAAACACCATATATTTT. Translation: CASSLTGTSGNTIYF.

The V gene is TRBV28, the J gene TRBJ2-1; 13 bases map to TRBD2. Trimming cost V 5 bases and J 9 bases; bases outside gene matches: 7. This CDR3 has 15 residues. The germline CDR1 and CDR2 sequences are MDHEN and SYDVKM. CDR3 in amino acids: CASSLRLAGGSEQFF. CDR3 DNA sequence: TGTGCCAGCAGTCTCCGACTAGCGGGAGGAAGTGAGCAGTTCTTC.

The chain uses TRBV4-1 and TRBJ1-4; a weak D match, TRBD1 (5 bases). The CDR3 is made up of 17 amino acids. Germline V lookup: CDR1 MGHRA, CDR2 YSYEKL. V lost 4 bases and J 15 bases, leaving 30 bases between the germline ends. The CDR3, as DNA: TGCGCCAGCAGCCCTAGGTATAGGCAGGGACTACCCGGGAGGGTGTTTTTT. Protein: CASSPRYRQGLPGRVFF.

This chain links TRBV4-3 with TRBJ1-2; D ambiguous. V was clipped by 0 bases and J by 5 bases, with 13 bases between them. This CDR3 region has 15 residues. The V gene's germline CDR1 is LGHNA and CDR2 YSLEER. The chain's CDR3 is CASSQEALQPYGYTF. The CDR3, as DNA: TGCGCCAGCAGCCAAGAAGCTCTCCAACCTTATGGCTACACCTTC.

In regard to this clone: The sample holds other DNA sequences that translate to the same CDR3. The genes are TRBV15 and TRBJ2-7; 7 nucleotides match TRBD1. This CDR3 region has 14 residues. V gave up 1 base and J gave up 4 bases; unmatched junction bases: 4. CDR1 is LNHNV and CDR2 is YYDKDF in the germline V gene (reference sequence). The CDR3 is CATSRAGQAYEQYF. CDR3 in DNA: TGTGCCACCAGCAGAGCTGGACAGGCATACGAGCAGTACTTC.

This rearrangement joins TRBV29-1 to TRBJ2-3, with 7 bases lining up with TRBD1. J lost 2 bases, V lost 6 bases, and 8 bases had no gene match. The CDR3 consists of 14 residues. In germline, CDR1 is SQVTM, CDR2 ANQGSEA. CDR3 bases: TGCAGCGTCGCAGGGACAGTCGACACAGATACGCAGTATTTT. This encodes CSVAGTVDTDTQYF.

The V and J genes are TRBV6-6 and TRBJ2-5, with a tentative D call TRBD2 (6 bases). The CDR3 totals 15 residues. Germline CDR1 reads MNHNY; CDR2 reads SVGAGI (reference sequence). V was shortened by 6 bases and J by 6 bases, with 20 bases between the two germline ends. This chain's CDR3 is CASSSLGLEGKTQYF. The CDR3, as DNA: TGTGCCAGCAGCTCGCTGGGACTGGAGGGAAAGACCCAGTACTTC.

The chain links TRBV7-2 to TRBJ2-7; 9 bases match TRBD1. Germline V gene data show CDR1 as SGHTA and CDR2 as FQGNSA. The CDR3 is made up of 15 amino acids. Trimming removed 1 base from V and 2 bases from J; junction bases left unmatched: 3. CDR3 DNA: TGTGCCAGCAGCTTAGTCGGGACAGGGACCTACGAGCAGTACTTC. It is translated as CASSLVGTGTYEQYF. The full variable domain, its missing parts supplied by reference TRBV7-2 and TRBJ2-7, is GAGVSQSPSNKVTEKGKDVELRCDPISGHTALYWYRQSLGQGLEFLIYFQGNSAPDKSGLPSDRFSAERTGGSVSTLTIQRTQQEDSAVYLCASSLVGTGTYEQYFGPGTRLTVT.